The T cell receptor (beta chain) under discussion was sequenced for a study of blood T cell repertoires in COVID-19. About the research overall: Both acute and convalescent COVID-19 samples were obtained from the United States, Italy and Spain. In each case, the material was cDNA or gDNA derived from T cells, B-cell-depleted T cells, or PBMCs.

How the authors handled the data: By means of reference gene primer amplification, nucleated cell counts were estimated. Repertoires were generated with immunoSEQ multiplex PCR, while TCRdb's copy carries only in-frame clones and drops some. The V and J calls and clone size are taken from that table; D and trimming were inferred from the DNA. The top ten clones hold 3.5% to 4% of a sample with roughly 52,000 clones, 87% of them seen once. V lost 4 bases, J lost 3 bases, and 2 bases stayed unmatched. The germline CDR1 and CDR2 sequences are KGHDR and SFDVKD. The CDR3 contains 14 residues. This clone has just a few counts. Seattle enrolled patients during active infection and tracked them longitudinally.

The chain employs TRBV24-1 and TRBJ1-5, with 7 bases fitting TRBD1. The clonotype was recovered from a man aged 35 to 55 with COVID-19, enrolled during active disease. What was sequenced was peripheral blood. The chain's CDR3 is CATSEGGYNQPQHF. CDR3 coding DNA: TGTGCCACCAGTGAAGGGGGCTACAATCAGCCCCAGCATTTT.